The 16 T cell receptor beta chains in this list originate from one sample, sequenced in a study of regulatory T cells in long-lasting Graves disease. The TCR beta library used iRepertoire HTBI primers with Arm-PCR amplification of CDR3. TCRdb re-derived calls from the multiplex PCR reads in MiXCR, one entry per CDR3 protein. The table shows 500,000 to 700,000 distinct CDR3 sequences, with 30% occurring only once. This sample's time point: persistent/refractory GD, antithyroid drugs over 5 years with positive TRAb. There was RNA extracted from PBMCs, and the TCR library was made from it. The sample in question was peripheral blood mononuclear cells (PBMCs), obtained when the disease was refractory, from a patient treated with antithyroid drugs. The origin of the receptors is a female donor with Graves disease.

V gene TRBV6-2 or TRBV6-3 combines with J gene TRBJ2-5, with TRBD2 matching over 13 bases. Germline V gives CDR1 MNHEY, CDR2 SVGEGT. The CDR3 loop spans 18 amino acids. J was trimmed by 5 bases and V by 0 bases; bases with no gene match: 9. The CDR3 DNA reads as TGTGCCAGCAGTTACTCCCTCCGGACTAGCGGGAGTCGCGAGACCCAGTACTTC. It yields the protein CASSYSLRTSGSRETQYF.

This clonotype turned up a few times. V and J are TRBV27 and TRBJ1-6; TRBD1 is a possible D gene (5 bases). The CDR3 runs 19 residues. Trimming stripped 8 bases from V and 8 bases from J, with 31 bases between. CDR1 is MNHEY and CDR2 is SMNVEV in the germline V gene (reference sequence). CDR3 bases: TGTGCCAGCTCATACTGGAGGACACCCACCACTTATACCGATTCACCCCTCCACTTT. Protein: CASSYWRTPTTYTDSPLHF.

Regarding this clonotype: A much bigger clone sits one base away, suggesting this may be a read error. The chain is built from TRBV27 and TRBJ2-1; possibly TRBD1 or TRBD2 for D (5 bases each). CDR3 length equals 13 residues. Between the trimmed V and J ends, which lost 8 bases and 6 bases, there was a span of 14 bases. Germline CDR1 is MNHEY and CDR2 is SMNVEV (reference sequence). The chain's CDR3 is CASGGTAFNEQFF. The CDR3 DNA is TGTGCCAGCGGTGGGACCGCGTTCAATGAGCAGTTCTTC.

This clonotype was counted a few times. The chain joins TRBV2 to TRBJ1-6; D remains ambiguous. This CDR3 is built from 14 residues. Trimming left V 1 base short and J 8 bases short, with 9 bases between. Germline lookup yields CDR1 SNHLY and CDR2 FYNNEI. Here the CDR3 reads CASSEVDNYSPLHF. Written as DNA, the CDR3 is TGTGCCAGCAGTGAAGTAGACAACTATTCACCCCTCCACTTT.

The chain employs TRBV27 and TRBJ1-2; maybe TRBD1 (5 bases). The CDR3 spans 14 residues. The germline V gene encodes CDR1 MNHEY and CDR2 SMNVEV (reference sequence). V lost 6 bases to trimming and J lost 10 bases, with 21 bases between them. The CDR3 nucleotides read TGTGCCAGCAGGCGGGTGGCGGGGGAAGGAGTCTACACCTTC. It yields the protein CASRRVAGEGVYTF.

The chain is built from TRBV5-1 and TRBJ1-2, with unresolved D. The germline V and J ends were trimmed by 2 bases and 3 bases, with 8 bases remaining between them. Germline CDR1 SGHRS, CDR2 YFSETQ. The CDR3 sequence is 13 residues long. The CDR3 protein is CASSLADDYGYTF. DNA of the CDR3: TGCGCCAGCAGCTTAGCAGATGACTATGGCTACACCTTC. The full variable domain, rest sourced from reference TRBV5-1 and TRBJ1-2, is KAGVTQTPRYLIKTRGQQVTLSCSPISGHRSVSWYQQTPGQGLQFLFEYFSETQRNKGNFPGRFSGRQFSNSRSEMNVSTLELGDSALYLCASSLADDYGYTFGSGTRLTVV.

This clonotype was counted a few times. V usage is TRBV3-1 and J usage is TRBJ1-1; D is uncertain. The germline V and J ends were trimmed by 1 base and 5 bases, with 11 bases remaining between them. Germline values: CDR1 LGHDT, CDR2 YNNKEL (reference sequence). The CDR3 is 14 residues long. The CDR3: CASSQAWSGTEAFF. In DNA form, the CDR3 reads TGTGCCAGCAGCCAAGCGTGGTCGGGTACTGAAGCTTTCTTT.

This clonotype appeared once. This sequence joins TRBV6-5 and TRBJ2-2; 7 bases fit TRBD2. Trimming at V came to 4 bases and at J to 1 base, leaving 9 bases not matched to a gene. Looked up from germline, CDR1 is MNHEY and CDR2 is SVGAGI. There are 17 residues in the CDR3. CDR3 coding DNA: TGTGCCAGCAGTTGGGGGGGAGGGCCCGAGAACACCGGGGAGCTGTTTTTT. It translates to CASSWGGGPENTGELFF.

The chain uses TRBV3-1 and TRBJ2-6; D possibly corresponds to TRBD1 (6 bases). This CDR3 has 15 residues. Germline V gives CDR1 LGHDT, CDR2 YNNKEL (reference sequence). V was shortened by 4 bases and J by 2 bases, with 9 bases between the two germline ends. CDR3 amino acids: CASSRQGTGANVLTF. The CDR3, as DNA: TGTGCCAGCAGCCGCCAGGGGACTGGGGCCAACGTCCTGACTTTC.

The V gene is TRBV6-9, the J gene TRBJ1-1; D is possibly TRBD1 (6 bases). The CDR3 contains 16 residues. Germline values: CDR1 MNHGY, CDR2 SVAAGI. V dropped 3 bases and J dropped 4 bases, with 18 bases sitting between them. The CDR3 DNA is TGTGCCAGCAGTTACGGGGATGGGACATCTCCCACTGAAGCTTTCTTT. Protein product: CASSYGDGTSPTEAFF.

This clonotype was found many times. The V and J genes are TRBV2 and TRBJ2-2, with D unclear. From germline, CDR1 is SNHLY and CDR2 FYNNEI. V dropped 6 bases and J dropped 3 bases, with 5 bases sitting between them. The CDR3 extends over 12 amino acids. In DNA form, the CDR3 reads TGTGCCAGCAGGTTTGACACCGGGGAGCTGTTTTTT. Encoded protein: CASRFDTGELFF.

This clonotype was detected only a few times. The rearrangement links TRBV12-3 or TRBV12-4 to TRBJ2-7; possible D gene TRBD2, 5 bases. CDR3 length: 14 residues. The V and J ends lost 3 bases and 4 bases respectively, with 13 bases between them. The CDR3 coding sequence is TGTGCCAGCAGTTTCTCCTCCGGGGTGTACGAGCAGTACTTC. Translation gives CASSFSSGVYEQYF.

This rearrangement joins TRBV5-1 to TRBJ2-2; 8 positions match TRBD2. The V segment lost 2 bases and the J segment 6 bases; nucleotides outside the gene matches: 3. This CDR3 spans 14 amino acids. Germline values: CDR1 SGHRS, CDR2 YFSETQ. The CDR3 protein is CASSFREGPGELFF. The CDR3 coding sequence is TGCGCCAGCAGCTTCCGGGAGGGGCCCGGGGAGCTGTTTTTT.

This clonotype was counted only a few times. The chain employs TRBV12-3 or TRBV12-4 and TRBJ1-5, with 9 bases lining up with TRBD1. Trimming took 5 bases from V and 1 from J; bases not matched to a gene: 6. The CDR3 runs 16 residues. CDR3 DNA sequence: TGTGCCAGCAGTCACCGGGACAGGGTAAGCAATCAGCCCCAGCATTTT. Translated: CASSHRDRVSNQPQHF.

The chain couples TRBV12-3 or TRBV12-4 to TRBJ1-1, with 12 bases matching TRBD1. Trimming removed 5 bases from V and 7 bases from J; junction bases left unmatched: 8. The CDR3 extends over 15 amino acids. CDR3 DNA sequence: TGTGCCAGCAGTCCAGCGGGACAGGGGGCCGGTGAAGCTTTCTTT. Translation gives CASSPAGQGAGEAFF.

This clonotype has more than one count but fewer than ten. The chain links TRBV15 to TRBJ2-2; a weak D match, TRBD1 (6 bases). Trimming left V 3 bases short and J 4 bases short, with 6 bases between. The V gene's germline CDR1 is LNHNV and CDR2 YYDKDF (reference sequence). The CDR3 sequence is 13 residues long. This chain's CDR3 is CATSRTGTGELFF. The CDR3, as DNA: TGTGCCACCAGCAGGACAGGCACCGGGGAGCTGTTTTTT.